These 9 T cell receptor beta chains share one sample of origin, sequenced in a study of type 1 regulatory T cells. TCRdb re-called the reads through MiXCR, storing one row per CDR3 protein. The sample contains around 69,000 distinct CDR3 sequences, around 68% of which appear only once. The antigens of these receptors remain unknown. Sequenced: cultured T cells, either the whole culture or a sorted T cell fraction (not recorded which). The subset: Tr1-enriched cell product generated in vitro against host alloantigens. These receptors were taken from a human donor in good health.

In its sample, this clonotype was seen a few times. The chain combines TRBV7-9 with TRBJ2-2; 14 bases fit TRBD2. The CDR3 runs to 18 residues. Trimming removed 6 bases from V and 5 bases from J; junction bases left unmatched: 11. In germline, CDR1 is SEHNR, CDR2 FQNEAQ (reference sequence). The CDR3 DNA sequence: TGTGCCAGCAGAATCGGGACTAGCGGGAGTTCGTATACCGGGGAGCTGTTTTTT. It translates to CASRIGTSGSSYTGELFF.

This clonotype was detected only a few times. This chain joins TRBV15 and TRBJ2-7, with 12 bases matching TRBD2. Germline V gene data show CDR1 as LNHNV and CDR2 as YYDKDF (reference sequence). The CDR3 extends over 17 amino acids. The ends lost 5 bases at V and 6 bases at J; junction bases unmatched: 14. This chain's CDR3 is CATSPQPRLAGAGEQYF. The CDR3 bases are TGTGCCACCAGCCCCCAACCTAGACTAGCGGGAGCCGGCGAGCAGTACTTC.

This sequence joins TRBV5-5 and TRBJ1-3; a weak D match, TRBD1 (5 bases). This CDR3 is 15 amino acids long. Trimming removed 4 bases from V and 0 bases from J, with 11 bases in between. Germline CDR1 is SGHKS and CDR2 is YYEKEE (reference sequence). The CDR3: CASSRDVSSGNTIYF. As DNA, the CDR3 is TGTGCCAGCAGCCGGGACGTGAGCTCTGGAAACACCATATATTTT.

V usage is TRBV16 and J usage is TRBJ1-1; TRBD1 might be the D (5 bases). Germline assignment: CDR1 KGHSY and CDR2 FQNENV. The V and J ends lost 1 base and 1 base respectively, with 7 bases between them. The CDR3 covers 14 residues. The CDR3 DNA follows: TGTGCCAGCAGCCAATTACAGGAGAACACTGAAGCTTTCTTT. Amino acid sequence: CASSQLQENTEAFF.

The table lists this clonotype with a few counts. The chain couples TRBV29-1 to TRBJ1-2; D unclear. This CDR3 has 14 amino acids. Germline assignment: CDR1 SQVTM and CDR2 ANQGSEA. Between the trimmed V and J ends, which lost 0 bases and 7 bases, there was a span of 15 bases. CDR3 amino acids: CSVEEGVSRSGYTF. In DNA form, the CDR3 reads TGCAGCGTTGAAGAAGGAGTGTCTCGGAGTGGCTACACCTTC.

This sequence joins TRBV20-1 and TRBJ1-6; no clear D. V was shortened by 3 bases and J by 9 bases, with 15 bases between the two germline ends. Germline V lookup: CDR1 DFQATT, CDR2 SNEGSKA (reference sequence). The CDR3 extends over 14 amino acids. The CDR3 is CSASPTPGISPLHF. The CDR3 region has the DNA TGCAGTGCTAGCCCCACCCCCGGGATTTCACCCCTCCACTTT.

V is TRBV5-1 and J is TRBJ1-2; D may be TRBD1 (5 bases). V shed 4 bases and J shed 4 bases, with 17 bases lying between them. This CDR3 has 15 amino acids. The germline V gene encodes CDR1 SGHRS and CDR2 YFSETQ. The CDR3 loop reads CASSTAGDSSYGYTF. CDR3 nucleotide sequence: TGCGCCAGCAGCACCGCGGGGGATTCGAGCTATGGCTACACCTTC.

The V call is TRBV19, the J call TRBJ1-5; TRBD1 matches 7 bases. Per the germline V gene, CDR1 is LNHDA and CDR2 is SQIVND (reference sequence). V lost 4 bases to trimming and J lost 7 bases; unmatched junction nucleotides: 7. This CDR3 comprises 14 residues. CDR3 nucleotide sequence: TGTGCCAGTAGTACCGGACAGGTGGTCCAGCCCCAGCATTTT. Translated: CASSTGQVVQPQHF.

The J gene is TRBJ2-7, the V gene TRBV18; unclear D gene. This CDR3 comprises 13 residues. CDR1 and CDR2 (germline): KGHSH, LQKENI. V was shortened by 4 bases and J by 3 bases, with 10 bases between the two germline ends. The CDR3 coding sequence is TGTGCCAGCTCACTAGCCCAACACTACGAGCAGTACTTC. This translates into CASSLAQHYEQYF.